This TCR beta chain was documented in a study of T cells in Graves' hyperthyroidism and ophthalmopathy. Amplified TCR beta CDR3 regions derived from RNA transcripts. Using the HTBI primer set, a first-round RT-PCR was run on the TCR CDR3. TCRdb re-called the multiplex PCR reads through MiXCR, storing one row per CDR3 protein. Of hundreds of thousands of distinct CDR3 sequences in the sample, 35% to 40% are singletons; the top ten hold about 8.9%. Those with hyperthyroidism were 18 to 65 years old, newly diagnosed, and ill for under 2 months. The germline V gene encodes CDR1 LNHDA and CDR2 SQIVND (reference sequence). The CDR3 has 15 amino acids. Between the trimmed V and J ends, which lost 5 bases and 1 base, there was a span of 12 bases.

Material for sequencing was blood. This sequence joins TRBV19 and TRBJ1-5; no definite D call. The TCR originated in a man between 18 and 29 years old with Graves' hyperthyroidism. CDR3 protein: CASSPGVMSNQPQHF. The CDR3 DNA reads as TGTGCCAGTAGTCCTGGGGTGATGAGCAATCAGCCCCAGCATTTT.